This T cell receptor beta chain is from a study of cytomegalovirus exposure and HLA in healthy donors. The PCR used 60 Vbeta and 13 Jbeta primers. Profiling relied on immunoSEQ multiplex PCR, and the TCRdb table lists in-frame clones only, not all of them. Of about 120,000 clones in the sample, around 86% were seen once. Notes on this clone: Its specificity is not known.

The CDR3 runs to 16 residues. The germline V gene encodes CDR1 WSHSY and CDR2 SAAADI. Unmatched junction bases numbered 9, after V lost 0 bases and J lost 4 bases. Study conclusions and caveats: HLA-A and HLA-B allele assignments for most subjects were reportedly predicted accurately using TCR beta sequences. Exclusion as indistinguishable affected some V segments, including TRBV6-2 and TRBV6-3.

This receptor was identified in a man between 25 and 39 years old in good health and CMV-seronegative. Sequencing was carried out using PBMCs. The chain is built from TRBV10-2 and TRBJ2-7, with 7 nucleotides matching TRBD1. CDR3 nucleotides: TGCGCCAGCAGTGAGTCGATACAGGGGTCAATTTACGAGCAGTACTTC. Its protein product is CASSESIQGSIYEQYF.